The present TCR beta chain was sequenced within a study of shared clonotypes between healthy human individuals. Across the whole study: The people who gave samples were a couple of women and a few men aged 18 to 49. A donor's plate count was three for CD4 naive and three for CD4 memory; CD8 naive had two and CD8 memory one.

Repertoires were generated with immunoSEQ multiplex PCR, while TCRdb's copy carries only in-frame clones and drops some. This table has about 2.2 million clones, approximately 94% appearing once. CD8 cells regarded as naive lacked CD45RO, were positively chosen for CCR7, and omitted terminally differentiated effector memory CD45RA+ cells. Participating donors were healthy, HIV-negative adults free of recent acute infections or vaccinations. The CDR3 has 16 amino acids. Germline lookup yields CDR1 MNHEY and CDR2 SMNVEV (reference sequence). V gave up 0 bases and J gave up 6 bases, with 15 bases separating them. Note on this clone: Other DNA sequences within the sample encode an identical CDR3.

This sequence originates from a man between 18 and 35 years old in good health. Some clones in this sample may be carry-over from other donors' samples. The chain carries TRBV27 and TRBJ1-5; D is possibly TRBD1 (5 bases). The material sequenced was naive CD8+ T cells from PBMCs. As DNA, the CDR3 is TGTGCCAGCAGTTTATCGGCAGGGACGGGTAGTCAGCCCCAGCATTTT. Amino acid sequence: CASSLSAGTGSQPQHF.